Shown below are 20 T cell receptor beta chains from a single sample sequenced in a study of T-cell reconstitution after alpha-beta-depleted transplantation in children. TCRbeta library construction was performed incorporating unique molecular identifiers. One entry per CDR3 protein results from TCRdb running MiXCR on the PCR reads. The sample records 450,000 to 700,000 distinct CDR3 sequences, roughly 30% being singletons. The sample in question was PBMCs, obtained before TCRalphabeta/CD19-depleted stem cell transplant. Every receptor here comes from a boy younger than two with Wiskott-Aldrich syndrome, due to receive a stem cell transplant.

The chain recombines TRBV30 with TRBJ2-6; D unresolved. Trimming stripped 4 bases from V and 0 bases from J, with 7 bases between. CDR1 is GTSNPN, CDR2 SVGIG, per germline (reference sequence). The length of the CDR3 is 14 residues. CDR3 sequence (DNA): TGTGCCTGGACAGGCTTCTCTGGGGCCAACGTCCTGACTTTC. Translation: CAWTGFSGANVLTF.

In its sample, this clonotype was seen a few times. This chain uses TRBV24-1 with TRBJ2-5; 7 bases are a match to TRBD2. Losses at the gene ends were 1 base for V and 5 bases for J; bases not matched to a gene: 6. CDR1 is KGHDR and CDR2 is SFDVKD in the germline V gene. The CDR3 is made up of 15 amino acids. The DNA of the CDR3 is TGTGCCACCAGTGATTTCGGGGGAGGGCTGGAGACCCAGTACTTC. Residues: CATSDFGGGLETQYF.

This clonotype was seen more than once but under ten times. This rearrangement joins TRBV5-1 to TRBJ1-1, with 8 nucleotides matching TRBD1. CDR1 is SGHRS, CDR2 YFSETQ, per germline. V gave up 3 bases and J gave up 7 bases; unmatched junction bases: 8. The CDR3 runs 14 residues. The CDR3 DNA is TGCGCCAGCAGCTCGGCTGACAGGGGAGTTGAAGCTTTCTTT. This codes for CASSSADRGVEAFF.

This clonotype was picked up a small number of times. The chain combines TRBV7-2 with TRBJ2-1; perhaps D is TRBD1 or TRBD2 (5 bases each). The CDR3 runs to 15 residues. Germline CDR1 is SGHTA and CDR2 is FQGNSA. The germline V and J ends were trimmed by 5 bases and 4 bases, with 15 bases remaining between them. CDR3 residues: CASSVTGTPYNEQFF. CDR3 DNA sequence: TGTGCCAGCAGCGTAACCGGGACGCCGTACAATGAGCAGTTCTTC.

This sequence joins TRBV5-1 and TRBJ2-2; 8 nucleotides line up with TRBD2. With 1 base clipped from V and 6 bases from J, the junction kept 8 bases outside the gene matches. Germline CDR1 is SGHRS and CDR2 is YFSETQ. The CDR3 length is 16 residues. Here the CDR3 reads CASSLRREVYPGELFF. For the CDR3, the DNA is TGCGCCAGCAGCTTGCGGCGGGAGGTTTATCCCGGGGAGCTGTTTTTT.

The chain recombines TRBV2 with TRBJ2-7; TRBD1 might be the D (5 bases). Germline V CDR1 and CDR2: SNHLY, FYNNEI. The V and J ends lost 6 bases and 5 bases respectively, with 20 bases between them. This CDR3 spans 15 amino acids. CDR3 residues: CASRADPPRGDEQYF. The DNA for the CDR3 is TGTGCCAGCAGGGCTGACCCCCCAAGGGGCGACGAGCAGTACTTC.

The rearrangement links TRBV18 to TRBJ2-7; 9 bases match TRBD2. The CDR3 has 15 residues. Germline CDR1 reads KGHSH; CDR2 reads LQKENI. V lost 2 bases to trimming and J lost 2 bases; unmatched junction nucleotides: 4. CDR3 loop: CASSPNGGGAYEQYF. CDR3 bases: TGTGCCAGCTCACCAAATGGCGGGGGGGCCTACGAGCAGTACTTC.

The chain employs TRBV5-1 and TRBJ1-2; a weak D match, TRBD1 (5 bases). From germline, CDR1 is SGHRS and CDR2 YFSETQ. The CDR3 consists of 15 residues. The V end was cut by 3 bases, the J end by 3 bases, with 15 bases between. The CDR3 bases are TGCGCCAGCAGCTCCAGGGCGAGTGGGTACTATGGCTACACCTTC. Residues: CASSSRASGYYGYTF.

The V gene is TRBV10-2, the J gene TRBJ1-5, with D perhaps TRBD1 (5 bases). The length of the CDR3 is 15 residues. V lost 3 bases, J lost 5 bases, and 14 bases lay in between. Germline assignment: CDR1 WSHSY and CDR2 SAAADI. This CDR3 reads CASSDARDGYQPQHF. CDR3 bases: TGCGCCAGCAGTGATGCCCGGGACGGTTATCAGCCCCAGCATTTT.

V and J are TRBV27 and TRBJ2-7; tentatively, D is TRBD2 (6 bases). V lost 0 bases, J lost 6 bases, and 12 bases lay in between. CDR1 and CDR2 from the germline V gene are MNHEY and SMNVEV (reference sequence). The CDR3 loop spans 14 amino acids. CDR3 region: CASSLSGVRGEQYF. The CDR3 bases are TGTGCCAGCAGTTTATCGGGCGTGCGGGGCGAGCAGTACTTC.

The genes are TRBV29-1 and TRBJ2-1; tentatively, D is TRBD1 or TRBD2 (5 bases each). V shed 4 bases and J shed 7 bases, with 20 bases lying between them. Germline CDR1 and CDR2: SQVTM and ANQGSEA. The CDR3 is 15 amino acids. The CDR3 here is CSVVLGVVGTNEQFF. CDR3 bases: TGCAGCGTTGTTTTGGGGGTGGTGGGTACGAATGAGCAGTTCTTC.

The chain recombines TRBV14 with TRBJ2-1; TRBD2 agrees at 8 bases. CDR3 length equals 17 residues. Germline V gene sequence: CDR1 SGHDN, CDR2 FVKESK. Trimming removed 5 bases from V and 3 bases from J; junction bases left unmatched: 12. The CDR3 DNA sequence: TGTGCCAGCAGCTTTCGACTAGCGCGTTGGAACTACAATGAGCAGTTCTTC. Translating gives CASSFRLARWNYNEQFF.

The chain uses TRBV5-8 and TRBJ2-6; D might be TRBD1 (6 bases). From germline, CDR1 is SGHTS and CDR2 YDEGEE. The CDR3 is 16 residues long. V was cut by 1 base and J by 3 bases, with 11 bases left in between. The DNA for the CDR3 is TGTGCCAGCAGCTTGACAGGGCTAGGTGGGGCCAACGTCCTGACTTTC. This codes for CASSLTGLGGANVLTF.

This sequence joins TRBV5-5 and TRBJ2-3; D is tentatively TRBD1 or TRBD2 (5 bases each). Trimming shortened V by 3 bases and J by 2 bases, and 10 bases separated the two germline ends. The CDR3 length is 14 residues. Looked up from germline, CDR1 is SGHKS and CDR2 is YYEKEE (reference sequence). The CDR3 region is CASSWGPPTDTQYF. For the CDR3, the DNA is TGTGCCAGCAGCTGGGGACCCCCCACAGATACGCAGTATTTT.

This clonotype appeared a few times. This chain links TRBV11-2 with TRBJ2-3; D might be TRBD2 (6 bases). Trimming removed 3 bases from V and 5 bases from J, with 12 bases in between. Per the germline V gene, CDR1 is SGHAT and CDR2 is FQNNGV. The CDR3 is 14 amino acids. In nucleotides, the CDR3 is TGTGCCAGCAGCTTTCTAGCGAATGGAGATACGCAGTATTTT. This gives the protein CASSFLANGDTQYF.

This chain uses TRBV11-1 with TRBJ2-1, with 9 bases aligning to TRBD2. After removal of 6 bases from V and 10 bases from J, the junction contained 13 bases not matched to a gene. CDR1 and CDR2 from the germline V gene are SGHAT and FQDESV (reference sequence). CDR3 length equals 15 residues. DNA for the CDR3: TGTGCCAGCAGACTACTAGCGGGCGTAGCAAAAGAGCAGTTCTTC. Translated: CASRLLAGVAKEQFF.

The chain has TRBV5-1 and TRBJ1-5, with unresolved D. V was trimmed by 5 bases and J by 7 bases, leaving 13 bases between them. The germline V gene has CDR1 SGHRS and CDR2 YFSETQ. This CDR3 contains 13 residues. CDR3 in DNA: TGCGCCAGCAGTCTAGCCCCAGAGCAGCCCCAGCATTTT. Translating gives CASSLAPEQPQHF.

This clonotype came up a few times. The V and J genes are TRBV5-1 and TRBJ2-5; D gene ambiguous. Germline loops: CDR1 SGHRS, CDR2 YFSETQ. The germline V and J ends were trimmed by 0 bases and 0 bases, with 6 bases remaining between them. The CDR3 contains 14 residues. The chain's CDR3 is CASSLGVYQETQYF. The CDR3 DNA follows: TGCGCCAGCAGCTTGGGAGTCTACCAAGAGACCCAGTACTTC. The whole variable domain, remainder taken from reference TRBV5-1 and TRBJ2-5, is KAGVTQTPRYLIKTRGQQVTLSCSPISGHRSVSWYQQTPGQGLQFLFEYFSETQRNKGNFPGRFSGRQFSNSRSEMNVSTLELGDSALYLCASSLGVYQETQYFGPGTRLLVL.

The genes are TRBV7-9 and TRBJ1-2, with D perhaps TRBD1 (6 bases). Germline CDR1 SEHNR, CDR2 FQNEAQ (reference sequence). The CDR3 runs 14 residues. The V and J ends lost 0 bases and 7 bases respectively, with 12 bases between them. DNA of the CDR3: TGTGCCAGCAGCTTAGCGCAAGGGGGTAGTGGCTACACCTTC. Encoded protein: CASSLAQGGSGYTF.

This clonotype was seen once. The chain combines TRBV25-1 with TRBJ2-7, with D maybe TRBD2 (5 bases). Between the trimmed V and J ends, which lost 4 bases and 9 bases, there was a span of 10 bases. The CDR3 covers 11 residues. Germline V CDR1 and CDR2: MGHDK, SYGVNS. Here the CDR3 DNA reads TGTGCCAGCAGTGGCGGACTTGTGCAGTACTTC. It specifies CASSGGLVQYF.